This T cell receptor beta chain stems from a study of T cell responses to AZD1222 COVID-19 vaccine. Measured with immunoSEQ multiplex PCR; TCRdb has only the in-frame clones, and not every one. The table has approximately 200,000 clones, about nine tenths seen once; the top ten hold around 2.9%. Germline values: CDR1 SGHNT, CDR2 YYREEE (reference sequence). CDR3 length equals 14 residues. V was clipped by 5 bases and J by 4 bases; unmatched bases: 8. This TCR was sampled from an adult in good health. The chain couples TRBV5-4 to TRBJ2-5; 7 bases match TRBD1. The specimen was peripheral blood, collected on day 0 of MenACWY control vaccination. The CDR3 region is CASSTRGPPETQYF. DNA for the CDR3: TGTGCCAGCAGTACTAGGGGGCCTCCAGAGACCCAGTACTTC.